Listed below are T cell receptor beta chains from one sample, sequenced in a study of T-cell memory formation after mild COVID-19. TCRdb processed the 5' RACE reads anew with MiXCR; each CDR3 protein has one entry. The table includes 100,000 or so distinct CDR3 sequences, around 10% detected once. Sequenced sample: PBMCs or a T cell subset sorted from them (not recorded which). The receptors here all came from a man aged 18 to 35 who had mild COVID-19 (a few samples of this study predate the infection). Cell type and time point are not known. Each CDR3 is given with its conserved first and last residue. D genes are given only for firm matches. Clone size is shown for a subset of rows, as once, few, many or a class of expanded clone.

j_call clone_size v_call d_call cdr3_aa cdr3_nt
TRBJ1-1 few TRBV4-1 TRBD1 CASSPRTGVVTEAFF TGCGCCAGCAGCCCGCGGACAGGGGTGGTCACTGAAGCTTTCTTT
TRBJ2-5 few TRBV4-2 NA CASSLPDLGETQYF TGTGCCAGCAGCCTTCCGGACCTTGGGGAGACCCAGTACTTC
TRBJ2-1 few TRBV29-1 NA CSVESWGVEQFF TGCAGCGTTGAATCTTGGGGGGTCGAGCAGTTCTTC
TRBJ2-7 many TRBV2 NA CASSEAFLTAYEQYF TGTGCCAGCAGTGAAGCGTTCCTGACGGCCTACGAGCAGTACTTC
TRBJ2-2 NA TRBV11-2 TRBD2 CASSPPGLAGSGELFF TGTGCCAGCAGCCCCCCGGGACTAGCGGGGTCTGGGGAGCTGTTTTTT
TRBJ2-7 NA TRBV3-1 NA CASGTSQGAYEQYF TGTGCCAGTGGGACGAGTCAGGGAGCCTACGAGCAGTACTTC
TRBJ2-7 few TRBV6-6 NA CASSYSGGRKDEQYF TGTGCCAGCAGTTACTCGGGGGGGCGTAAGGACGAGCAGTACTTC
TRBJ1-1 few TRBV7-9 TRBD1 CASSTGGQDMNTEAFF TGTGCCAGCAGCACGGGGGGACAGGACATGAACACTGAAGCTTTCTTT
TRBJ2-3 NA TRBV4-2 NA CASSQEGSASTDTQYF TGTGCCAGCAGCCAAGAGGGTAGCGCAAGCACAGATACGCAGTATTTT
TRBJ1-1 few TRBV10-3 NA CANREDHSVNTEAFF TGTGCCAACCGGGAGGACCATTCGGTGAACACTGAAGCTTTCTTT
TRBJ2-5 many TRBV5-1 TRBD2 CASSSRLAGGQETQYF TGCGCCAGCAGCTCGCGACTAGCGGGGGGTCAAGAGACCCAGTACTTC
TRBJ1-1 NA TRBV21-1 NA CASSKCRKMNTEAFF TGTGCCAGCAGCAAGTGTAGGAAGATGAACACTGAAGCTTTCTTT
TRBJ2-7 few TRBV5-6 NA CASSFSGPTYEQYF TGTGCCAGCAGCTTTTCAGGACCTACCTACGAGCAGTACTTC
TRBJ1-2 NA TRBV9 NA CASSAPGRGGSNYGYTF TGTGCCAGCAGCGCCCCTGGGAGGGGGGGATCTAACTATGGCTACACCTTC
TRBJ1-1 NA TRBV7-9 NA CASSLARTVNTEAFF TGTGCCAGCAGCTTAGCCCGGACAGTTAACACTGAAGCTTTCTTT
TRBJ2-4 few TRBV12-3/TRBV12-4 NA CASSFATGNLNIQYF TGTGCCAGCAGTTTCGCCACGGGCAACCTCAACATTCAGTACTTC
TRBJ2-7 few TRBV5-1 TRBD2 CASSLSGLAVEQYF TGCGCCAGCAGCTTGTCGGGACTAGCGGTCGAGCAGTACTTC
TRBJ2-2 NA TRBV5-4 NA CAITLGPGELFF TGTGCCATAACGCTTGGACCCGGGGAGCTGTTTTTT
TRBJ2-3 many TRBV5-1 NA CASSSGTLVDTQYF TGCGCCAGCAGTTCGGGGACTCTCGTGGATACGCAGTATTTT
TRBJ2-2 few TRBV7-3 TRBD2 CASNQGAGGTGELFF TGTGCCAGCAATCAGGGCGCGGGGGGCACCGGGGAGCTGTTTTTT
TRBJ1-2 NA TRBV20-1 NA CSARAHIRTVDGYTF TGCAGTGCTAGAGCTCATATACGGACAGTGGATGGCTACACCTTC
TRBJ1-2 few TRBV23-1 TRBD1 CASSLPDRAPDGYTF TGCGCCAGCAGTCTACCAGACAGGGCGCCGGATGGCTACACCTTC
TRBJ2-7 many TRBV6-5 NA CASSYFPGYEQYF TGTGCCAGCAGTTACTTTCCGGGGTACGAGCAGTACTTC
TRBJ2-2 few TRBV4-3 NA CASSQEGSANTGELFF TGCGCCAGCAGCCAAGAAGGGTCCGCGAACACCGGGGAGCTGTTTTTT
TRBJ2-7 NA TRBV5-6 NA CASSEGPLSGEQYF TGTGCCAGCAGCGAGGGACCGCTCTCAGGCGAGCAGTACTTC
TRBJ2-1 many TRBV5-5 NA CASSFIYNEQFF TGTGCCAGCAGCTTTATTTATAATGAGCAGTTCTTC
TRBJ1-2 few TRBV13 NA CASGELDSDGGYTF TGTGCCAGCGGGGAGTTGGACAGCGATGGTGGCTACACCTTC
TRBJ2-5 few TRBV7-9 NA CASSLDREGETQYF TGTGCCAGCAGCTTAGATAGGGAAGGGGAGACCCAGTACTTC
TRBJ1-1 NA TRBV2 NA CASSSDANTEAFF TGTGCCAGCAGTTCGGACGCCAACACTGAAGCTTTCTTT
TRBJ1-3 NA TRBV20-1 NA CSAPRPGSRNTIYF TGCAGCGCTCCCCGCCCCGGTTCCCGAAACACCATATATTTT
TRBJ2-1 NA TRBV5-6 TRBD1 CASSLAPGTGRYNEQFF TGTGCCAGCAGCTTGGCGCCCGGGACAGGGCGATACAATGAGCAGTTCTTC
TRBJ1-6 NA TRBV4-1 TRBD1 CASSQGQGRGNSPLHF TGCGCCAGCAGCCAGGGACAGGGGAGGGGAAATTCACCCCTCCACTTT
TRBJ1-4 NA TRBV6-5 NA CASSYSANLKQKLFF TGTGCCAGCAGTTACTCCGCCAATCTCAAGCAAAAACTGTTTTTT
TRBJ2-3 NA TRBV28 NA CASSLRGLRVGDTQYF TGTGCCAGCAGTTTACGGGGGTTAAGGGTTGGAGATACGCAGTATTTT
TRBJ2-1 few TRBV11-2 NA CASSHRRGTLYNEQFF TGTGCCAGCAGCCACCGCCGGGGGACCCTTTACAATGAGCAGTTCTTC
TRBJ1-1 few TRBV7-3 NA CASSLTLAVNTEAFF TGTGCCAGCAGCTTAACGTTAGCCGTGAACACTGAAGCTTTCTTT
TRBJ2-1 few TRBV4-2 NA CASSPTTAANNEQFF TGTGCCAGCAGCCCGACGACAGCCGCTAACAATGAGCAGTTCTTC
TRBJ1-3 NA TRBV7-6 TRBD1 CASSLREGATGNTIYF TGTGCCAGCAGCTTAAGGGAGGGGGCGACTGGAAACACCATATATTTT
TRBJ1-2 many TRBV12-3/TRBV12-4 TRBD1 CASSLGGQGANYGYTF TGTGCCAGCAGTCTTGGGGGACAGGGAGCTAACTATGGCTACACCTTC
TRBJ2-1 NA TRBV9 NA CASSATRASEVTEQFF TGTGCCAGCAGCGCCACTCGGGCTAGCGAGGTAACTGAGCAGTTCTTC
TRBJ2-7 few TRBV11-2 TRBD1 CASSSPGQGTYEQYF TGTGCCAGCAGCTCCCCGGGACAGGGCACCTACGAGCAGTACTTC
TRBJ1-6 NA TRBV20-1 NA CSASQQLTLNSPLHF TGCAGTGCTAGCCAACAGCTAACACTTAATTCACCCCTCCACTTT
TRBJ2-1 few TRBV20-1 NA CSASPEWASYEQFF TGCAGTGCTAGCCCAGAATGGGCTAGCTATGAGCAGTTCTTC
TRBJ2-3 few TRBV6-2/TRBV6-3 NA CASSYGNTQYF TGTGCCAGCAGTTACGGGAATACGCAGTATTTT
TRBJ1-5 once TRBV6-2/TRBV6-3 NA CASSSGDNQPQHF TGTGCCAGCAGTTCTGGGGACAATCAGCCCCAGCATTTT
TRBJ1-1 NA TRBV27 NA CASSSFTEAFF TGTGCCAGCAGTTCTTTCACTGAAGCTTTCTTT
TRBJ2-3 few TRBV11-2 TRBD2 CASSPDPAFTSGVNTDTQYF TGTGCCAGCAGCCCGGACCCAGCTTTCACTAGCGGGGTGAACACAGATACGCAGTATTTT
TRBJ1-5 NA TRBV19 TRBD1 CASSIRTGGHQPQHF TGTGCCAGTAGTATACGGACAGGGGGTCATCAGCCCCAGCATTTT
TRBJ1-5 few TRBV12-3/TRBV12-4 NA CASSLVGRIDQPQHF TGTGCCAGCAGTTTAGTAGGCAGGATCGATCAGCCCCAGCATTTT
TRBJ2-3 NA TRBV7-3 NA CASSLARTDTQYF TGTGCCAGCAGCCTTGCCAGGACAGATACGCAGTATTTT
TRBJ1-5 NA TRBV4-1 NA CASSQGKFTYRNQPQHF TGCGCCAGCAGCCAAGGTAAATTCACCTATCGCAATCAGCCCCAGCATTTT
TRBJ2-5 few TRBV20-1 TRBD2 CSALAPGLAGLETQYF TGCAGTGCTCTCGCCCCCGGACTAGCGGGGTTAGAGACCCAGTACTTC
TRBJ2-3 few TRBV7-2 NA CASSLTNGDTQYF TGTGCCAGCAGCCTTACGAACGGGGATACGCAGTATTTT
TRBJ2-2 NA TRBV5-1 NA CASSLLLGTGELFF TGCGCCAGCAGCCTACTTCTAGGGACCGGGGAGCTGTTTTTT
TRBJ2-3 few TRBV4-1 NA CASSQVADTQYF TGCGCCAGCAGCCAAGTAGCAGATACGCAGTATTTT
TRBJ1-5 few TRBV15 NA CATSRDRPLQPQHF TGTGCCACCAGCAGAGATCGTCCTCTTCAGCCCCAGCATTTT